This T cell receptor (beta chain) stems from a study of graft-versus-host responses after intestinal transplantation. The CDR3 spans 16 residues. CDR1 and CDR2 from the germline V gene are SGDLS and YYNGEE. Trimming left V 9 bases short and J 0 bases short, with 21 bases between. TCRdb's copy holds only in-frame clones and misses some; the assay was immunoSEQ multiplex PCR. The sample lists some 130,000 clones, 95% seen once, with 3% to 3.5% in the top ten. Concerning this clone: Its antigen is currently unknown.

The sample consisted of unstimulated CD8+ T cells sorted from spleen or lymph node cells, taken before intestinal transplant. This sequence joins TRBV9 and TRBJ1-1, with D possibly TRBD1 on 5 matching bases. The receptor was derived from a human donor who received an intestinal transplant. CDR3 bases: TGTGCCACCCGGCGGGTAACAGGTCCCGTGAACACTGAAGCTTTCTTT. It encodes CATRRVTGPVNTEAFF. The variable domain in full, completed from reference TRBV9 and TRBJ1-1, reads DSGVTQTPKHLITATGQRVTLRCSPRSGDLSVYWYQQSLDQGLQFLIQYYNGEERAKGNILERFSAQQFPDLHSELNLSSLELGDSALYFCATRRVTGPVNTEAFFGQGTRLTVV.